The source of this T cell receptor beta chain is a study of radiation and T cells in renal cell carcinoma. For the study at large: Nephrectomy followed 15 Gy stereotactic body radiation by 4 weeks.

Measured with immunoSEQ multiplex PCR; TCRdb has only the in-frame clones, and not every one. The repertoire has just over 95,000 clones, 75% to 90% of them found once; the top ten carry approximately 8.4%. Regarding time point: baseline pretreatment blood. Specified treatment: 15 Gy SBRT to primary tumor, nephrectomy 4 weeks later. Blood was sampled at baseline, 2 weeks and 4 weeks after SBRT. Clear cell pathology was present in this patient's renal cell carcinoma. The CDR3 is 13 amino acids. Between the trimmed V and J ends, which lost 5 bases and 1 base, there was a span of 6 bases. The germline gives CDR1 SGHTA, CDR2 FQGTGA.

The rearrangement uses TRBV7-3 and TRBJ1-3, with no clear D. Here the sequenced sample was blood, taken from a patient whose treatment included radiotherapy and nephrectomy. This clonotype was obtained from a man over 45 with renal cell carcinoma. DNA of the CDR3: TGTGCCAGCAGCCTGGGTTCTGGAAACACCATATATTTT. Its protein is CASSLGSGNTIYF. The full variable domain, in which reference TRBV7-3 and TRBJ1-3 provide the parts outside the CDR3, is GAGVSQTPSNKVTEKGKYVELRCDPISGHTALYWYRQSLGQGPEFLIYFQGTGAADDSGLPNDRFFAVRPEGSVSTLKIQRTERGDSAVYLCASSLGSGNTIYFGEGSWLTVV.